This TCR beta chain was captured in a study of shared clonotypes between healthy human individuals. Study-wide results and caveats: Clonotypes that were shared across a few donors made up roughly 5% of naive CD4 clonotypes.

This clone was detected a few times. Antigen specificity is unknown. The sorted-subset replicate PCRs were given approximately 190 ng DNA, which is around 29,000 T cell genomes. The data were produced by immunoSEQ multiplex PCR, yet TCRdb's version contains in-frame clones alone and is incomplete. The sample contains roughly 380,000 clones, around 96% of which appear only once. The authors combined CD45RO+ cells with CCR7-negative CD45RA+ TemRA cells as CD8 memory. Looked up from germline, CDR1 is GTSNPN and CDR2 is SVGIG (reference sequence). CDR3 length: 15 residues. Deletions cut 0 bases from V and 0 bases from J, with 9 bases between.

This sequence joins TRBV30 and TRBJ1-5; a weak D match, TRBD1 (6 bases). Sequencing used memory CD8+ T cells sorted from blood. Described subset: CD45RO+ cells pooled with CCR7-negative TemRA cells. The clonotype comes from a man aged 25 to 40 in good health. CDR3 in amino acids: CAWSVTGASNQPQHF. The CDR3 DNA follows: TGTGCCTGGAGTGTCACGGGGGCTAGCAATCAGCCCCAGCATTTT.